This T cell receptor (beta chain) was captured in a study of neurological immune-mediated disorders (dated by TCRdb to between 2017 and 2020). As for the study more broadly: Peripheral blood TCR-beta repertoires from patients with HTLV-I-associated myelopathy (HAM/TSP), patients with multiple sclerosis, and healthy controls were compared in the study using UMI-based sequencing. The roughly 100 TCR-beta libraries covered PBMC samples along with longitudinal samples, technical triplicates, and paired sorted CD4+ and CD8+ T-cell subsets. The cohort was made up of 60 to 75 subjects, consisting of some 15 HAM/TSP patients, about 34 multiple sclerosis patients and about 20 healthy controls. Longitudinal HAM/TSP and healthy donors were sampled at 3 time-points each (roughly 3-45 month intervals).

From the cysteine up to the phenylalanine, the CDR3 has a length of 13 residues. The entry retains the CDR3 DNA only, 39 bases that are in frame from base 1. V is clipped by 3 bases and J by 3 bases, and the sequence between their germline boundaries is 9 bases long. In the germline V gene, CDR1 corresponds to SGHTA and CDR2 to FQGNSA. What the time point label conveys for this sample: longitudinal time-point 3. Libraries from unsorted PBMCs were made from 2 million PBMCs kept in RNAlater at -80 degrees C until RNA extraction. Peripheral blood was subjected to Ficoll-Hypaque density gradient centrifugation to isolate PBMCs, which were then cryopreserved in liquid nitrogen. Ten or more counts support this clonotype. This receptor's antigen is unknown. The sample holds no much larger clone one base away, and base qualities are not on file. Results and caveats for the whole study, not just this receptor: Expanded clones from different subjects shared no identical CDR3 amino acid sequences, which suggests that TCR-beta repertoires were private in all groups. TCR clonal expansion was greatest in HAM/TSP patients and smallest in MS patients, who ranked below even healthy controls.

cDNA was synthesized by template-switch 5'RACE using a primer with a 10-nucleotide random unique molecular identifier that tagged each TCR transcript. Every sequencing run yielded over 170 million TCR-beta sequences covering 15-18 subjects. The RNeasy kit was used to extract total RNA. TCR-beta VDJ regions were amplified with primers for the TCR constant region and the 5'RACE anchor, using the KAPA Real-time Library Amplification kit. A first PCR added sample indexes and Illumina adaptors, after which a second PCR increased the library yield. The roughly 650 bp TCR product was size-selected on a 2% E-gel SizeSelection system after Ampure bead purification. Library quality was checked on a Bioanalyzer, concentration was measured with Qubit, and libraries were quantified with the Kapa Library Quantification kit before pooling. Paired-end 2 x 150 bp sequencing of the libraries was performed on an Illumina HiSeq 2500. To increase sequence diversity, roughly 24-31% phiX was spiked into each library pool. The study's own analysis went as follows. Quality-filtered reads were processed with the UMI-based MiGEC pipeline, which removed over 75% of raw TCR sequences during error correction. IMGT germline references were used for alignment of VDJ genes, and clonotypes were defined by a unique CDR3 amino acid sequence together with V-J genes. Clonal expansion, Shannon diversity and CDR3 relatedness were evaluated with VDJtools (CalcPairwiseDistances, ClusterSamples), while phylogenetic trees were built in CLCbio workbench. Using coefficient-of-variation modelling across technical triplicates, the study counted a clone as expanded if it had at least 8 unique UMIs. TCRdb cleaned the public reads at Q25 with fastp, built clones with MiXCR and kept in-frame beta chains. Merged by CDR3 protein, the rows form single entries marked with the most common genes and DNA. The V and J calls follow TCRdb's processing rather than the paper's. The sample contains approximately 100,000 distinct CDR3 sequences, less than 14% of them found a single time. Of the sample, 3.1% is held by the ten largest clones.

The receptor's source is a female donor with HTLV-1-associated myelopathy (HAM/TSP). Sequenced sample: PBMCs. This chain joins TRBV7-2 to TRBJ2-7; TRBD1 is a weak D gene call, 6 bases matching. The CDR3 protein: CASSFSRGYEQYF. The nucleotide sequence reads as follows: TGTGCCAGCAGCTTCTCCAGGGGCTACGAGCAGTACTTC.